Sequencing of this T cell receptor beta chain was carried out in a study of T cell responses to AZD1222 COVID-19 vaccine. Some clones are missing from TCRdb's copy, which holds only in-frame ones; the method was immunoSEQ multiplex PCR. The sample includes hundreds of thousands of clones, roughly 91% of them seen just once. Study-level results: CD4 TCRs associated with vaccination spanned spike, dominating at 160-218 and 743-854. Repertoires were collected only later (after the peak T cell response had occurred). Spike-specific TCR breadth and depth were elevated following two AZD1222 doses. A mostly white British donor set with more females was recruited, and clonal diversity was possibly underestimated.

On this clone: Its antigen is as yet unknown.

From germline, CDR1 is LNHNV and CDR2 YYDKDF (reference sequence). This CDR3 is built from 17 residues. V lost 1 base to trimming and J lost 2 bases, with 17 bases between them. This sequence joins TRBV15 and TRBJ2-5, with D maybe TRBD1 (6 bases). Source: peripheral blood, taken on day 0 of MenACWY control vaccination. This clonotype originated in an adult in good health. CDR3 nucleotides: TGTGCCACCAGCAGAGCCTACGGCTCAGACAGGCAAGAGACCCAGTACTTC. Residues: CATSRAYGSDRQETQYF.